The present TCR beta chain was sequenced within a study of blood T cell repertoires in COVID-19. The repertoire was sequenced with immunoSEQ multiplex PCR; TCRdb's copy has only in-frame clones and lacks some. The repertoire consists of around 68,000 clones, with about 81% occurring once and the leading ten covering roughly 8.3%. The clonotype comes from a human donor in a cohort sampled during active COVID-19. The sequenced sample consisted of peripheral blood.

Here the CDR3 reads CASTATTGGNSYNEQFF. The DNA of the CDR3 is TGTGCCAGCACCGCCACGACAGGGGGTAACTCCTACAATGAGCAGTTCTTC. This chain links TRBV7-9 with TRBJ2-1; 9 bases line up with TRBD1. CDR3 length: 17 residues. In germline, CDR1 is SEHNR, CDR2 FQNEAQ (reference sequence). V gave up 7 bases and J gave up 0 bases; unmatched junction bases: 10. The entire variable domain, with the rest obtained from reference TRBV7-9 and TRBJ2-1, is as follows: DTGVSQNPRHKITKRGQNVTFRCDPISEHNRLYWYRQTLGQGPEFLTYFQNEAQLEKSRLLSDRFSAERPKGSFSTLEIQRTEQGDSAMYLCASTATTGGNSYNEQFFGPGTRLTVL.